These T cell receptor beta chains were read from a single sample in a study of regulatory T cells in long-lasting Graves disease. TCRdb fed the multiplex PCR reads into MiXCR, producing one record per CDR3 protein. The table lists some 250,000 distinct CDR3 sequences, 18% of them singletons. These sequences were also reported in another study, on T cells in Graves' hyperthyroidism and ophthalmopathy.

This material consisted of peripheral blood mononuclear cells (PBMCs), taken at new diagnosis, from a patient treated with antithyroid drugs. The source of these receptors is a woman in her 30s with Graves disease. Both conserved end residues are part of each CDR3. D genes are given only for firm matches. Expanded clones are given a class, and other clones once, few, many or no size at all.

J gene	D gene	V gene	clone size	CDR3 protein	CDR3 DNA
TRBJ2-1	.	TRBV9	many	CASSVDGFGNEQFF	TGTGCCAGCAGCGTAGATGGATTTGGCAATGAGCAGTTCTTC
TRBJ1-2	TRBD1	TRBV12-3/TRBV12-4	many	CASSSDRAGYGYTF	TGTGCCAGCAGCTCGGACAGGGCGGGCTATGGCTACACCTTC
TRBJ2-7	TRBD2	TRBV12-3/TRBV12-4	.	CASKPGGGSSYEQYF	TGTGCCAGCAAACCGGGCGGGGGGAGCTCCTACGAGCAGTACTTC
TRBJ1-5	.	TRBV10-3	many	CAISEQAGGNQPQHF	TGTGCCATCAGTGAACAGGCGGGCGGCAATCAGCCCCAGCATTTT
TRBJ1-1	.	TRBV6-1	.	CASSEVLGEAFF	TGTGCCAGCAGTGAAGTTTTGGGGGAAGCTTTCTTT
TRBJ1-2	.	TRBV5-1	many	CASSLRVEVYGYTF	TGCGCCAGCAGCTTGAGGGTAGAAGTCTATGGCTACACCTTC
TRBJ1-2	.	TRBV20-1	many	CSARDDNYGYTF	TGCAGTGCTAGAGACGACAACTATGGCTACACCTTC
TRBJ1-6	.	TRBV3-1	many	CASSGVRGNSPLHF	TGTGCCAGCAGCGGAGTCCGGGGGAATTCACCCCTCCACTTT
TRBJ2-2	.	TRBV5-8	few	CASSTRLFF	TGTGCCAGCAGCACCAGGCTGTTTTTT
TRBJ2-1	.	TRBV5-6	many	CASSLDSYNEQFF	TGTGCCAGCAGCTTGGACAGCTACAATGAGCAGTTCTTC
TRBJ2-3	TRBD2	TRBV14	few	CASSQGLAFPDTQYF	TGTGCCAGCAGCCAAGGACTAGCTTTCCCAGATACGCAGTATTTT
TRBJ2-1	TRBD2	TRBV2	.	CASSGGGGYNEQFF	TGTGCCAGCAGTGGGGGGGGAGGGTACAATGAGCAGTTCTTC
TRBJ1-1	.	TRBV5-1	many	CASSPRGARGRNTEAFF	TGCGCCAGCAGTCCGCGGGGGGCAAGGGGACGGAACACTGAAGCTTTCTTT
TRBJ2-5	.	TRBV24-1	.	CATSDPASDQETQYF	TGTGCCACCAGTGACCCGGCCTCGGACCAAGAGACCCAGTACTTC
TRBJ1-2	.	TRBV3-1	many	CASSQEGHRRDLFGYTF	TGCGCCAGCAGCCAAGAGGGTCACCGGAGGGATCTGTTTGGCTACACCTTC
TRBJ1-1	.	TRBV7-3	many	CASSLTVKDEAFF	TGTGCCAGCAGCTTAACGGTAAAGGATGAAGCTTTCTTT
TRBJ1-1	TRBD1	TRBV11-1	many	CASRSPTGGTEAFF	TGTGCCAGCAGATCTCCGACAGGGGGCACTGAAGCTTTCTTT
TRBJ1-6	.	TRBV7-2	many	CASSSSWGIGSPLHF	TGTGCCAGCAGCTCCAGTTGGGGGATCGGTTCACCCCTCCACTTT
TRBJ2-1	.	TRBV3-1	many	CASSQHHNEQFF	TGTGCCAGCAGCCAACATCACAATGAGCAGTTCTTC
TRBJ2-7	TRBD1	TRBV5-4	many	CASSSGQARSYEQYF	TGTGCCAGCAGCTCGGGACAGGCGCGATCCTACGAGCAGTACTTC
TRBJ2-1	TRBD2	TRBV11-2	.	CASSQTGGNEQFF	TGTGCCAGCAGCCAGACGGGGGGGAATGAGCAGTTCTTC
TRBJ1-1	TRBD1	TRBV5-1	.	CASRKGQGNTEAFF	TGCGCCAGCAGAAAGGGACAGGGGAACACTGAAGCTTTCTTT
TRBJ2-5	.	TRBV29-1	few	CSVLASPETQYF	TGCAGCGTCCTAGCGAGTCCAGAGACCCAGTACTTC
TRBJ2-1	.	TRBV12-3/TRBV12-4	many	CASSWGYSSYNEQFF	TGTGCCAGCAGTTGGGGTTATAGCTCCTACAATGAGCAGTTCTTC
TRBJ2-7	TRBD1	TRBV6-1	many	CASSPYLTGKPFYEQYF	TGTGCCAGCAGTCCTTATTTGACAGGGAAACCCTTCTACGAGCAGTACTTC
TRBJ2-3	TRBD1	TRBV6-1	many	CASSLRQQGSGTDTQYF	TGTGCCAGCAGTCTAAGACAACAGGGGAGTGGAACAGATACGCAGTATTTT
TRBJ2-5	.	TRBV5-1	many	CASSLRTDQETQYF	TGCGCCAGCAGCTTGCGTACAGACCAAGAGACCCAGTACTTC
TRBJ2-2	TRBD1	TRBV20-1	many	CSALTGVTGELFF	TGCAGTGCCCTGACAGGGGTGACCGGGGAGCTGTTTTTT
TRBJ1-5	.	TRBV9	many	CASTLRGRGDQPQHF	TGTGCCAGCACCCTCCGGGGCAGGGGAGATCAGCCCCAGCATTTT
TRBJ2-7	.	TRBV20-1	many	CSARGAGGGLSEQYF	TGCAGTGCTAGGGGGGCAGGGGGAGGGTTAAGCGAGCAGTACTTC
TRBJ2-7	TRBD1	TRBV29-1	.	CSGLGTGTVRSYEQYF	TGCAGCGGATTGGGGACAGGGACAGTACGCTCCTACGAGCAGTACTTC
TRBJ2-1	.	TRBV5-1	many	CASSLVGRSPYNEQFF	TGCGCCAGCAGCTTGGTGGGGCGATCACCTTACAATGAGCAGTTCTTC
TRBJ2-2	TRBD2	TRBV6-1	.	CASSRGGETGELFF	TGTGCCAGCAGTCGCGGGGGGGAAACCGGGGAGCTGTTTTTT
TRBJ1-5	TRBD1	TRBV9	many	CASSDDREGPQHF	TGTGCCAGCAGCGACGACAGGGAAGGGCCCCAGCATTTT
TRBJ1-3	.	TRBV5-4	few	CASSRGNSGNTIYF	TGTGCCAGCAGCCGGGGGAACTCTGGAAACACCATATATTTT
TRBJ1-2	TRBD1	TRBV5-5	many	CASSLVPQGAREDGYTF	TGCGCCAGCAGCTTGGTCCCCCAGGGGGCGAGAGAAGATGGCTACACCTTC
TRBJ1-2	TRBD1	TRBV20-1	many	CSASTPTGGKVDYGYTF	TGCAGTGCTTCAACTCCGACAGGGGGCAAGGTCGACTATGGCTACACCTTC
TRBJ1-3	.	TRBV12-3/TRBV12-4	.	CASTEGTVSGNTIYF	TGTGCCAGCACCGAAGGGACGGTCTCTGGAAACACCATATATTTT
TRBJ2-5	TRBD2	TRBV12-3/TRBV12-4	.	CASSFRSSGGAGETQYF	TGTGCCAGCAGTTTCCGGTCAAGCGGGGGGGCGGGGGAGACCCAGTACTTC
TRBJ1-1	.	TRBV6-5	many	CASSYGRVTEAFF	TGTGCCAGCAGTTACGGGCGGGTGACTGAAGCTTTCTTT
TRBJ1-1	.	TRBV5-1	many	CASSLNSEAFF	TGCGCCAGCAGCTTGAACAGTGAAGCTTTCTTT
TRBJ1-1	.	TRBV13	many	CASSLTRVIVTEAFF	TGTGCCAGCAGCTTGACCAGGGTCATTGTGACTGAAGCTTTCTTT
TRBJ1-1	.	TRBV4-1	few	CASSQDGGWGNTEAFF	TGCGCCAGCAGCCAAGATGGGGGATGGGGGAACACCGAAGCTTTCTTT
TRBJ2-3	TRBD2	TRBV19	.	CASSTQRTGGDTQYF	TGTGCCAGTAGTACCCAAAGGACGGGGGGAGATACGCAGTATTTT
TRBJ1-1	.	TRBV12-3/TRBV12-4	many	CASSLPPTVNTEAFF	TGTGCCAGCAGTTTACCTCCGACGGTGAACACTGAAGCTTTCTTT
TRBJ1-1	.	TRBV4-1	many	CASSQERVSGVAEAFF	TGCGCCAGCAGCCAGGAGAGGGTCTCGGGAGTGGCTGAAGCTTTCTTT